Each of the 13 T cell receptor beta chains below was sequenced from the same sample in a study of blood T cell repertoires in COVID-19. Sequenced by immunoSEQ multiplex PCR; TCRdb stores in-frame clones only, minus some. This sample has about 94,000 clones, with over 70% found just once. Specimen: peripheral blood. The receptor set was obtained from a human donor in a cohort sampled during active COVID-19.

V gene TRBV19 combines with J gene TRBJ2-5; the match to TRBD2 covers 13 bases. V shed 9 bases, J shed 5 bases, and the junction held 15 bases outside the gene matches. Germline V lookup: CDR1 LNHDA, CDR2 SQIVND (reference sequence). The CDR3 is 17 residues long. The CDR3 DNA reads TGTGCCAGCCGCCAGGGACTAGCGGGATCCCCAGTGGAGACCCAGTACTTC. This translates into CASRQGLAGSPVETQYF.

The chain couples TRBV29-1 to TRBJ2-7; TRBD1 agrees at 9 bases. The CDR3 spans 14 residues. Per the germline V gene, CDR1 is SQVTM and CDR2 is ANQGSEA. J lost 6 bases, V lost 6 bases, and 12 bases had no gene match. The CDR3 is CSVTLGTGPSEQYF. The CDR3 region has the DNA TGCAGCGTAACCCTCGGGACAGGGCCGTCCGAGCAGTACTTC.

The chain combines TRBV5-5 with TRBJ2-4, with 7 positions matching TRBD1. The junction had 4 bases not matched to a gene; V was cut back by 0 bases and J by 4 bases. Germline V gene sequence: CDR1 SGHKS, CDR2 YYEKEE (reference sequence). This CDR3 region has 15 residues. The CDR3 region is CASSLVGTDKNIQYF. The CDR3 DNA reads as TGTGCCAGCAGCTTGGTGGGGACAGATAAAAACATTCAGTACTTC.

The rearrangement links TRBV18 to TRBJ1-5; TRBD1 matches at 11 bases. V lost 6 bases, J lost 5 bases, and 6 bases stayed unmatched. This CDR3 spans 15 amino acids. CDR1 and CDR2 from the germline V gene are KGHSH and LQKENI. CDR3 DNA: TGTGCCAGCTCCCCTTGGACAGGGGGCGATCAGCCCCAGCATTTT. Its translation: CASSPWTGGDQPQHF.

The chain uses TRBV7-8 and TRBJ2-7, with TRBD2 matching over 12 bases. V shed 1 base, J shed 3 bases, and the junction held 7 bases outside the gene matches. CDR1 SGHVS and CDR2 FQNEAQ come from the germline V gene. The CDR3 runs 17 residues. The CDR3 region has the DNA TGTGCCAGCAGCTTAGTGGGATGGACTAGCGGGATCTACGAGCAGTACTTC. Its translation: CASSLVGWTSGIYEQYF.

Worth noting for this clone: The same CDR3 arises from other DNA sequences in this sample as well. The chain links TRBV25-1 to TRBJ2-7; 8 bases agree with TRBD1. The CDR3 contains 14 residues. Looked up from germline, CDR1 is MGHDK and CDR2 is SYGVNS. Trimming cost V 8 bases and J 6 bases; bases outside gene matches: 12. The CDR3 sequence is CASAITGTGREQYF. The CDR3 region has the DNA TGTGCCAGCGCCATTACCGGGACAGGCCGCGAGCAGTACTTC.

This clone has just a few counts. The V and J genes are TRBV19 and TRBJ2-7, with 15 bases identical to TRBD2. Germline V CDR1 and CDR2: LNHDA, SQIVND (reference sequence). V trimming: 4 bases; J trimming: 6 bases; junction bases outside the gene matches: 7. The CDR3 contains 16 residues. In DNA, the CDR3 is TGTGCCAGTAGTACTCTCGGGACTAGCGGGAGGAGCGAGCAGTACTTC. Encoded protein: CASSTLGTSGRSEQYF.

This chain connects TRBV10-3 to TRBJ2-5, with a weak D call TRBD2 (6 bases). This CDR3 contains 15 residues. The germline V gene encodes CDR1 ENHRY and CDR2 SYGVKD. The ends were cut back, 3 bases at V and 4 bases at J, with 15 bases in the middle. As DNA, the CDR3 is TGTGCCATCAGTGAAGGACTTCCAGCGGGAGAGACCCAGTACTTC. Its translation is CAISEGLPAGETQYF.

CDR3 region: CASRGLGGSKVEQYF. The CDR3 nucleotides read TGTGCCAGCAGGGGGCTTGGCGGGAGTAAGGTCGAGCAGTACTTC. The chain couples TRBV2 to TRBJ2-7; TRBD2 matches at 7 bases. There are 15 residues in the CDR3. Germline-derived CDR1 and CDR2 are SNHLY and FYNNEI. V gave up 6 bases and J gave up 6 bases; unmatched junction bases: 14.

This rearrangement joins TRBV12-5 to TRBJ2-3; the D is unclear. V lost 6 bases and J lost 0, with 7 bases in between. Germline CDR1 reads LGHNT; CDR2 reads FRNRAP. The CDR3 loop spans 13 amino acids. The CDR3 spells CASGLGSTDTQYF. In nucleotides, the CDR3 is TGTGCTAGTGGACTCGGGAGCACAGATACGCAGTATTTT.

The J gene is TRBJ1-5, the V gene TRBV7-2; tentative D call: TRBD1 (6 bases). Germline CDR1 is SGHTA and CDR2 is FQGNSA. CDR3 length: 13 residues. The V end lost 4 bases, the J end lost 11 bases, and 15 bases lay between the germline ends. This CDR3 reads CASSSNRDKAQHF. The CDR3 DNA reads TGTGCCAGCAGCTCGAACCGGGACAAGGCCCAGCATTTT.

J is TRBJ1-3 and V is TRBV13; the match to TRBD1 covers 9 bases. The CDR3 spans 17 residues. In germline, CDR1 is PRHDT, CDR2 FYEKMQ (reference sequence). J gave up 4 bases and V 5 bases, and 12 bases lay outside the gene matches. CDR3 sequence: CASSPRTRQGGGNTIYF. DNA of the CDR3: TGTGCCAGCAGCCCGCGCACCAGACAGGGGGGAGGAAACACCATATATTTT.

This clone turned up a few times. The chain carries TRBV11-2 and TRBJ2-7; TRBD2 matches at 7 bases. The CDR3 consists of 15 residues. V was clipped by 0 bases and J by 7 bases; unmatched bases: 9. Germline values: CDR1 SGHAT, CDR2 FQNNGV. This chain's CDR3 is CASSLEDGGSAEQYF. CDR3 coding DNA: TGTGCCAGCAGCTTAGAGGACGGCGGGAGTGCAGAGCAGTACTTC.